A selection of T cell receptor beta chains follows, all from one sample in a study of blood T cell repertoires in COVID-19. Produced via immunoSEQ multiplex PCR; TCRdb's table is partial and in-frame only. The data show some 200,000 clones, 70% to 90% seen once. The sequencing input was peripheral blood. These receptors were obtained from a middle-aged woman with acute or convalescent COVID-19. Each CDR3 is given with its conserved first and last residue. D genes are given only for firm matches. Clone size appears in some rows only: once, few, many, or a class for an expanded clone.

clone_size: -
d_call: -
v_call: TRBV6-5
j_call: TRBJ1-2
cdr3_nt: TGTGCCAGCATGAGGGTTTTGGGCTATGGCTACACCTTC
cdr3_aa: CASMRVLGYGYTF

clone_size: -
d_call: -
v_call: TRBV12-5
j_call: TRBJ1-4
cdr3_nt: TGTGCTAGTGGTTTGGTATACAGCGAAAAACTGTTTTTT
cdr3_aa: CASGLVYSEKLFF

clone_size: -
d_call: -
v_call: TRBV28
j_call: TRBJ1-2
cdr3_nt: TGTGCCAGCACCCCCCCGGACAGACACTATGGCTACACCTTC
cdr3_aa: CASTPPDRHYGYTF

clone_size: -
d_call: -
v_call: TRBV27
j_call: TRBJ1-5
cdr3_nt: TGTGCCAGCAGTTTTCGGAATCAGCCCCAGCATTTT
cdr3_aa: CASSFRNQPQHF

clone_size: -
d_call: TRBD1
v_call: TRBV7-6
j_call: TRBJ1-1
cdr3_nt: TGTGCCAGCAGCTTGGCCCGGGGACAGGGGAGGCCTGAAGCTTTCTTT
cdr3_aa: CASSLARGQGRPEAFF

clone_size: -
d_call: -
v_call: TRBV27
j_call: TRBJ1-3
cdr3_nt: TGTGCCAGCAGACAGGGAGATACTAAAGTGGGAAACACCATATATTTT
cdr3_aa: CASRQGDTKVGNTIYF

clone_size: -
d_call: -
v_call: TRBV12-3/TRBV12-4
j_call: TRBJ1-1
cdr3_nt: TGTGCCAGCAGTTTATCGTCCCAGTTTGAAGCTTTCTTT
cdr3_aa: CASSLSSQFEAFF

clone_size: once
d_call: TRBD1
v_call: TRBV30
j_call: TRBJ1-4
cdr3_nt: TGTGCCTGGAGTCACAGGGGTTCACGGGGTGAAAAACTGTTTTTT
cdr3_aa: CAWSHRGSRGEKLFF

clone_size: -
d_call: -
v_call: TRBV7-2
j_call: TRBJ1-5
cdr3_nt: TGTGCCAGCAGCTTCGGGGGAGATAGCAATCAGCCCCAGCATTTT
cdr3_aa: CASSFGGDSNQPQHF

clone_size: -
d_call: -
v_call: TRBV19
j_call: TRBJ1-5
cdr3_nt: TGTGCCAGTAGTATCTCTGCCCTTTCGGGCAATCAGCCCCAGCATTTT
cdr3_aa: CASSISALSGNQPQHF

clone_size: -
d_call: -
v_call: TRBV7-9
j_call: TRBJ1-5
cdr3_nt: TGTGCCAGCAGCTTAGGGGTCGGGATTGTAGAACAGCCCCAGCATTTT
cdr3_aa: CASSLGVGIVEQPQHF

clone_size: -
d_call: -
v_call: TRBV4-1
j_call: TRBJ1-2
cdr3_nt: TGCGCCAGCAGTCCGGAGTCGGGTGGCTACACCTTC
cdr3_aa: CASSPESGGYTF

clone_size: -
d_call: TRBD2
v_call: TRBV3-1/TRBV3-2
j_call: TRBJ2-5
cdr3_nt: TGTGCCAGCAGCCCCCGCGCCAGCGGGGGGGCAGAGACCCAGTACTTC
cdr3_aa: CASSPRASGGAETQYF

clone_size: -
d_call: TRBD1
v_call: TRBV19
j_call: TRBJ1-1
cdr3_nt: TGTGCCAGTACCACCCGTACAGGGGCGGGCACTGAAGCTTTCTTT
cdr3_aa: CASTTRTGAGTEAFF

clone_size: -
d_call: -
v_call: TRBV9
j_call: TRBJ2-1
cdr3_nt: TGTGCCAGCAGCGTAGAGGGGCTTGGTGACAATGAGCAGTTCTTC
cdr3_aa: CASSVEGLGDNEQFF

clone_size: -
d_call: -
v_call: TRBV6-5
j_call: TRBJ1-3
cdr3_nt: TGTGCCAGCAGTTGGGGGCTCTCTGGAAACACCATATATTTT
cdr3_aa: CASSWGLSGNTIYF

clone_size: -
d_call: -
v_call: TRBV7-9
j_call: TRBJ1-1
cdr3_nt: TGTGCCAGCAGGCAGGGGAACACTGAAGCTTTCTTT
cdr3_aa: CASRQGNTEAFF

clone_size: few
d_call: -
v_call: TRBV5-1
j_call: TRBJ1-2
cdr3_nt: TGCGCCAGCAGCGGTGAACAGGGAGCGATTTCCTATGGCTACACCTTC
cdr3_aa: CASSGEQGAISYGYTF

clone_size: -
d_call: -
v_call: TRBV30
j_call: TRBJ2-3
cdr3_nt: TGTGCCTGGGGGGCGGGGGATACGCAGTATTTT
cdr3_aa: CAWGAGDTQYF

clone_size: -
d_call: -
v_call: TRBV10-2
j_call: TRBJ2-3
cdr3_nt: TGCGCCAGCAGCGCGGGGAGGTCAGATACGCAGTATTTT
cdr3_aa: CASSAGRSDTQYF

clone_size: -
d_call: -
v_call: TRBV11-2
j_call: TRBJ2-1
cdr3_nt: TGTGCCAGCAGCCCGACAGGATGGGACAATGAGCAGTTCTTC
cdr3_aa: CASSPTGWDNEQFF

clone_size: -
d_call: -
v_call: TRBV14
j_call: TRBJ1-1
cdr3_nt: TGTGCCAGCAGCGCGACCTTATCGGGCACTGAAGCTTTCTTT
cdr3_aa: CASSATLSGTEAFF

clone_size: -
d_call: TRBD2
v_call: TRBV5-4
j_call: TRBJ2-5
cdr3_nt: TGTGCCAGCAGCTTGACTAGCGGGGAGGAGACCCAGTACTTC
cdr3_aa: CASSLTSGEETQYF

clone_size: once
d_call: -
v_call: TRBV5-8
j_call: TRBJ2-4
cdr3_nt: TGTGCCAGCAGCCTACAGGGTTCAGACATTCAGTACTTC
cdr3_aa: CASSLQGSDIQYF

clone_size: -
d_call: -
v_call: TRBV27
j_call: TRBJ1-1
cdr3_nt: TGTGCCAGCCGACAGACGGCGAAGAACACTGAAGCTTTCTTT
cdr3_aa: CASRQTAKNTEAFF

clone_size: -
d_call: -
v_call: TRBV21-1
j_call: TRBJ1-5
cdr3_nt: TGTGCCAGCAGCAAGGGCACTCCGGGGGGCAATCAGCCCCAGCATTTT
cdr3_aa: CASSKGTPGGNQPQHF

clone_size: once
d_call: -
v_call: TRBV5-1
j_call: TRBJ1-4
cdr3_nt: TGCGCCAGCAGCTTGGGGAGTAGTGAAAAACTGTTTTTT
cdr3_aa: CASSLGSSEKLFF

clone_size: -
d_call: TRBD1
v_call: TRBV6-6
j_call: TRBJ1-5
cdr3_nt: TGTGCCAGCACCCCCGGGACAGATTATCAGCCCCAGCATTTT
cdr3_aa: CASTPGTDYQPQHF

clone_size: -
d_call: -
v_call: TRBV14
j_call: TRBJ1-2
cdr3_nt: TGTGCCAGCAGCCAAGATCCTCCCGGGAGGTATGGCTACACCTTC
cdr3_aa: CASSQDPPGRYGYTF

clone_size: -
d_call: -
v_call: TRBV4-1
j_call: TRBJ1-1
cdr3_nt: TGCGCCAGCAGCCCAAGCCCATTTGCTGAAGCTTTCTTT
cdr3_aa: CASSPSPFAEAFF

clone_size: -
d_call: TRBD1
v_call: TRBV29-1
j_call: TRBJ2-4
cdr3_nt: TGCAGCGGGCGGGACAGGGCGAACATTCAGTACTTC
cdr3_aa: CSGRDRANIQYF

clone_size: -
d_call: -
v_call: TRBV30
j_call: TRBJ1-1
cdr3_nt: TGTGCCTGGAGCGCAACCGGGCGTTTCGGGGAGGACTTT
cdr3_aa: CAWSATGRFGEDF

clone_size: -
d_call: -
v_call: TRBV30
j_call: TRBJ1-2
cdr3_nt: TGTGCCTGGGAACTACAGGGCAACGGCTACACCTTC
cdr3_aa: CAWELQGNGYTF

clone_size: -
d_call: -
v_call: TRBV5-8
j_call: TRBJ2-3
cdr3_nt: TGTGCCAGCACCAACACAGATACGCAGTATTTT
cdr3_aa: CASTNTDTQYF

clone_size: -
d_call: TRBD2
v_call: TRBV30
j_call: TRBJ2-1
cdr3_nt: TGTGCCTGGAGCGGGGGGGCCGACAATGAGCAGTTCTTC
cdr3_aa: CAWSGGADNEQFF

clone_size: -
d_call: TRBD2
v_call: TRBV4-1
j_call: TRBJ2-1
cdr3_nt: TGCGCCAGCAGCGCACCCGGGACTAGCTCCTACAATGAGCAGTTCTTC
cdr3_aa: CASSAPGTSSYNEQFF

clone_size: -
d_call: TRBD2
v_call: TRBV19
j_call: TRBJ2-1
cdr3_nt: TGTGCCAGTAGTATAGACGTAGCGGGGGCTCAGAGGCAGTTCTTC
cdr3_aa: CASSIDVAGAQRQFF

clone_size: -
d_call: -
v_call: TRBV6-1
j_call: TRBJ1-2
cdr3_nt: TGTGCCAGCAGTGAAGCGGCGCAGGTACGCGGCTACACCTTC
cdr3_aa: CASSEAAQVRGYTF

clone_size: -
d_call: -
v_call: TRBV5-1
j_call: TRBJ2-1
cdr3_nt: TGCGCCAGCAGCTTGATGAGCGAGGAGCAGTTCTTC
cdr3_aa: CASSLMSEEQFF

clone_size: -
d_call: TRBD2
v_call: TRBV11-2
j_call: TRBJ2-5
cdr3_nt: TGTGCCAGCAGCCTAACTAGCGGGGGCCAAGAGACCCAGTACTTC
cdr3_aa: CASSLTSGGQETQYF

clone_size: -
d_call: -
v_call: TRBV19
j_call: TRBJ2-1
cdr3_nt: TGTGCCAGTAGTATAGAGGGGCAGGGTGGAAATGAGCAGTTCTTC
cdr3_aa: CASSIEGQGGNEQFF

clone_size: -
d_call: TRBD1
v_call: TRBV6-5
j_call: TRBJ1-1
cdr3_nt: TGTGCCAGCAGTTACATTGAGGGGGCCTTCACTGAAGCTTTCTTT
cdr3_aa: CASSYIEGAFTEAFF

clone_size: -
d_call: -
v_call: TRBV6-6
j_call: TRBJ2-2
cdr3_nt: TGTGCCAGCAGTCCCCAGAGCGGAGCCGGGACCGGGGAGCTGTTTTTT
cdr3_aa: CASSPQSGAGTGELFF

clone_size: -
d_call: TRBD2
v_call: TRBV2
j_call: TRBJ2-3
cdr3_nt: TGTGCCAGCAGGGGGGGGAGCACCACAGATACGCAGTATTTT
cdr3_aa: CASRGGSTTDTQYF

clone_size: -
d_call: -
v_call: TRBV5-1
j_call: TRBJ1-1
cdr3_nt: TGCGCCAGCAGCCCGCTCGCGGGGTCGAACACTGAAGCTTTCTTT
cdr3_aa: CASSPLAGSNTEAFF

clone_size: once
d_call: -
v_call: TRBV2
j_call: TRBJ1-5
cdr3_nt: TGTGCCAGCAGCCGGACAGAGAGCAATCAGCCCCAGCATTTT
cdr3_aa: CASSRTESNQPQHF

clone_size: -
d_call: TRBD1
v_call: TRBV20-1
j_call: TRBJ1-2
cdr3_nt: TGCAGTCCAAGTGGAGGACAGGACTATGGCTACACCTTC
cdr3_aa: CSPSGGQDYGYTF

clone_size: -
d_call: -
v_call: TRBV11-2
j_call: TRBJ1-2
cdr3_nt: TGTGCCAGCAGTCGGGGAGGGGCCAGTGGCTATGGCTACACCTTC
cdr3_aa: CASSRGGASGYGYTF

clone_size: -
d_call: TRBD1
v_call: TRBV5-6
j_call: TRBJ1-2
cdr3_nt: TGTGCCAGCAGCTCCCCCGGGACAGGGGGTATTAACTATGGCTACACCTTC
cdr3_aa: CASSSPGTGGINYGYTF

clone_size: -
d_call: -
v_call: TRBV5-6
j_call: TRBJ2-1
cdr3_nt: TGTGCCAGCAGCTTGACGGGTAATGAGCAGTTCTTC
cdr3_aa: CASSLTGNEQFF

clone_size: -
d_call: -
v_call: TRBV5-1
j_call: TRBJ2-5
cdr3_nt: TGCGCCAGCAGCTTGGTAGGAGGGAGAGAGACCCAGTACTTC
cdr3_aa: CASSLVGGRETQYF

clone_size: -
d_call: -
v_call: TRBV11-2
j_call: TRBJ1-1
cdr3_nt: TGTGCCAGCGGTCCCGACAGATTGAACACTGAAGCTTTCTTT
cdr3_aa: CASGPDRLNTEAFF

clone_size: -
d_call: -
v_call: TRBV5-1
j_call: TRBJ1-1
cdr3_nt: TGCGCCAGCAGCTGGACGAGGGGGAGCACTGAAGCTTTCTTT
cdr3_aa: CASSWTRGSTEAFF

clone_size: -
d_call: -
v_call: TRBV6-5
j_call: TRBJ1-1
cdr3_nt: TGTGCCAGCAGCTTAAACGGTAACACTGAAGCTTTCTTT
cdr3_aa: CASSLNGNTEAFF

clone_size: -
d_call: -
v_call: TRBV10-3
j_call: TRBJ1-1
cdr3_nt: TGTGCCATCAGCTTGACAGGCCAGAACACTGAAGCTTTCTTT
cdr3_aa: CAISLTGQNTEAFF

clone_size: -
d_call: -
v_call: TRBV6-5
j_call: TRBJ1-1
cdr3_nt: TGTGCCAGCAGTTACGGGACATTTTTTCGAGCTTTCTTT
cdr3_aa: CASSYGTFFRAFF

clone_size: -
d_call: TRBD1
v_call: TRBV19
j_call: TRBJ1-1
cdr3_nt: TGTGCCAGTAGTTTTGGGTACGGACAGGGAGGGAGCACTGAAGCTTTCTTT
cdr3_aa: CASSFGYGQGGSTEAFF